What follows describes a single TCR beta chain. This entry belongs to a study of blood T cell repertoires in COVID-19. Across the whole study: T cells, B-cell-depleted T cells, or PBMCs provided the cDNA or gDNA that served as material.

V dropped 0 bases and J dropped 7 bases, with 15 bases sitting between them. The CDR3 covers 15 residues. The V gene's germline CDR1 is SGHDN and CDR2 FVKESK. Two negative PCRs, clearance, or symptom resolution were required of recovered Cohort 3 donors. Authors' data handling: Amplified reference gene primers provided the basis for estimating nucleated cell counts. TCRdb's copy holds only in-frame clones and misses some; the assay was immunoSEQ multiplex PCR. V and J calls and clone size follow that table, whereas D and trimming were derived from the DNA. Of fewer than 500,000 clones listed, around 90% are singletons.

The TCR originated in a young woman who had recovered from COVID-19. Source material: PBMCs or T cells enriched from blood (not recorded which). The J gene is TRBJ1-1, the V gene TRBV14; no definite D call. The CDR3 loop is CASSQDLMLRGEAFF. In nucleotides, the CDR3 is TGTGCCAGCAGCCAAGATCTCATGCTGCGAGGTGAAGCTTTCTTT.